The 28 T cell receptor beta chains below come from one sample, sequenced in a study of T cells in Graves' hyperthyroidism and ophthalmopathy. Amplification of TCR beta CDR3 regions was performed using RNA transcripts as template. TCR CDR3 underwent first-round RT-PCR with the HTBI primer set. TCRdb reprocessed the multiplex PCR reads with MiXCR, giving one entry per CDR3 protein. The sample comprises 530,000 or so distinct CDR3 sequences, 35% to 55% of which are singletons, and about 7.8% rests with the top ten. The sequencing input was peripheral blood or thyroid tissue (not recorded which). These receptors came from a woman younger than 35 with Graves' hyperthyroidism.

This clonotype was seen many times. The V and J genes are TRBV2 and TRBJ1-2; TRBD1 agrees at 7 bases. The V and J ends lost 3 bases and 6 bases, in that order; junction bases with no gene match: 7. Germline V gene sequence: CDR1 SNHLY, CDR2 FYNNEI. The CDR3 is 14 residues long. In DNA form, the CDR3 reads TGTGCCAGCAGTGAGGACAGGAGCGGTGATGGCTACACCTTC. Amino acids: CASSEDRSGDGYTF.

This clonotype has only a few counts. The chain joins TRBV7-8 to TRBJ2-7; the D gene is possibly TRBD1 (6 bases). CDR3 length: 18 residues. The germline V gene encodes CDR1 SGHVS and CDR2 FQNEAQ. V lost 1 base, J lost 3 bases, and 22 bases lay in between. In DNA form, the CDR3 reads TGTGCCAGCAGCTTAGGGCGCCCGATGGCAGGGGTCTACTACGAGCAGTACTTC. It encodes CASSLGRPMAGVYYEQYF.

The CDR3 bases are TGTGCCAGCAGTTCCCGGGGTACAGGGCTGGTCTACGAGCAGTACTTC. Translating it yields CASSSRGTGLVYEQYF. This sequence joins TRBV12-3 or TRBV12-4 and TRBJ2-7, with D perhaps matching TRBD1 (6 bases). This CDR3 contains 16 residues. V shed 4 bases and J shed 3 bases, with 19 bases lying between them.

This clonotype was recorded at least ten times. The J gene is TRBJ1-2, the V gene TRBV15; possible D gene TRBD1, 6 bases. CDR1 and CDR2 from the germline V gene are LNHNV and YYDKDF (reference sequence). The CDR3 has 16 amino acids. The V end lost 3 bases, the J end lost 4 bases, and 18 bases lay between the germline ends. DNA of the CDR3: TGTGCCACCAGCAGGGAGGGGGGGGCGCCCCTCTATGGCTACACCTTC. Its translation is CATSREGGAPLYGYTF. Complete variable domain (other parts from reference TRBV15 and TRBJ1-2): DAMVIQNPRYQVTQFGKPVTLSCSQTLNHNVMYWYQQKSSQAPKLLFHYYDKDFNNEADTPDNFQSRRPNTSFCFLDIRSPGLGDTAMYLCATSREGGAPLYGYTFGSGTRLTVV.

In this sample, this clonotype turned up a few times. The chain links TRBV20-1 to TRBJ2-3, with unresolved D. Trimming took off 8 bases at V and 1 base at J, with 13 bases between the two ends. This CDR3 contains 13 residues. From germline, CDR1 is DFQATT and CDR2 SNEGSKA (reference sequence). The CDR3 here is CSTLGWRTDTQYF. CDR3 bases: TGCAGTACGCTAGGTTGGCGCACAGATACGCAGTATTTT.

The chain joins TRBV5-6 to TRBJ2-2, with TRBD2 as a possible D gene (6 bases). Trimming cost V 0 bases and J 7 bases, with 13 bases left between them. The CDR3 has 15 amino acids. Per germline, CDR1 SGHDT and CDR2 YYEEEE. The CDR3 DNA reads TGTGCCAGCAGCTTGGGACTAGTTAGCATCGGGGAGCTGTTTTTT. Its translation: CASSLGLVSIGELFF.

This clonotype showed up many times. In DNA form, the CDR3 reads TGTGCCAGCAGTGAGCAGGTGAACATGAACACTGAAGCTTTCTTT. It codes for CASSEQVNMNTEAFF. The chain joins TRBV2 to TRBJ1-1; no firm D call. CDR3 length: 15 residues. V gave up 3 bases and J gave up 0 bases, with 11 bases separating them. Per germline, CDR1 SNHLY and CDR2 FYNNEI.

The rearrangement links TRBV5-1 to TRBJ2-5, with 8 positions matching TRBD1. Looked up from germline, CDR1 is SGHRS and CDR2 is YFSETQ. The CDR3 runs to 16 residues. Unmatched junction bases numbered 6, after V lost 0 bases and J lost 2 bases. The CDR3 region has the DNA TGCGCCAGCAGCTTGGCCCAGGGGGCGCGGCAAGAGACCCAGTACTTC. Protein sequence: CASSLAQGARQETQYF.

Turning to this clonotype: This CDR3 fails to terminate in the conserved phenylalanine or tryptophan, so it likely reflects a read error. The CDR3 coding sequence is TGTGCCAGCTCACCTTACCAGCGGCTGGTGAACACTGAAGCTTTCTCT. Its protein product is CASSPYQRLVNTEAFS. The chain joins TRBV18 to TRBJ1-1; the D is unclear. The length of the CDR3 is 16 residues. V lost 3 bases and J 0 bases, leaving 14 bases between the germline ends. The germline gives CDR1 KGHSH, CDR2 LQKENI.

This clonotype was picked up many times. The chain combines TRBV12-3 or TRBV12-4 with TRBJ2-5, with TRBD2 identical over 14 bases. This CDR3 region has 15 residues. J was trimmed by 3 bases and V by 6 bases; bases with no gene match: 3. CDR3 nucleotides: TGTGCCAGCAGAATGGGACTAGCGGGAGAAGAGACCCAGTACTTC. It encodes CASRMGLAGEETQYF.

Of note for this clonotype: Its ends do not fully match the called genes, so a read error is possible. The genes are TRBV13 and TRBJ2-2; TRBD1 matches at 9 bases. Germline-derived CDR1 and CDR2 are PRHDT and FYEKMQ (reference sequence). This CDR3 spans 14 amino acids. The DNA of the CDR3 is TGTGCCAGCAGCCAACAGGGGGCTTCCGGGGAGCTGCTTTTT. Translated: CASSQQGASGELLF.

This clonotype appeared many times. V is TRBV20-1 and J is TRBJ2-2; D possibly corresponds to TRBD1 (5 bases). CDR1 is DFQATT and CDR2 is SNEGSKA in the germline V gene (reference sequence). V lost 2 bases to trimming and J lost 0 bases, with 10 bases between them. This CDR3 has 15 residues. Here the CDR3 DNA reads TGCAGTGCTAGAACAGGTTCCGCGAACACCGGGGAGCTGTTTTTT. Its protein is CSARTGSANTGELFF.

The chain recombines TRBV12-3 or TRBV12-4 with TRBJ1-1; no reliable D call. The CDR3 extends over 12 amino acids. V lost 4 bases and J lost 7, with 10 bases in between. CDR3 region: CASSYGQFEAFF. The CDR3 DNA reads TGTGCCAGCAGTTATGGGCAGTTTGAAGCTTTCTTT.

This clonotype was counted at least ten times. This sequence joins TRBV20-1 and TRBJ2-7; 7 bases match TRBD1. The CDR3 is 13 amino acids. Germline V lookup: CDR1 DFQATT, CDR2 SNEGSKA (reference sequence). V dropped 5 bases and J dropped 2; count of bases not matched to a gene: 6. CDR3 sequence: CSALLGTAYEQYF. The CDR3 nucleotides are TGCAGTGCTCTCCTGGGGACAGCCTACGAGCAGTACTTC.

CDR3 residues: CASSQGRDAASTNEKLFF. The CDR3 DNA reads TGCGCCAGCAGCCAAGGAAGGGACGCAGCGTCAACTAATGAAAAACTGTTTTTT. The chain combines TRBV4-1 with TRBJ1-4, with D possibly TRBD1 on 5 matching bases. The CDR3 runs to 18 residues. Germline V gene lookup returns CDR1 MGHRA and CDR2 YSYEKL. Deletions cut 1 base from V and 0 bases from J, with 15 bases between.

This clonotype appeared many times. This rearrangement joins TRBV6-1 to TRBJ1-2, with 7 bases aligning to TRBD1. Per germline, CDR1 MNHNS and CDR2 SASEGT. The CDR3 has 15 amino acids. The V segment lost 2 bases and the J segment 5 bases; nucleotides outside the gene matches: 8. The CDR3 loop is CASSEWAGGLYGYTF. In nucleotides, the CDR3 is TGTGCCAGCAGTGAATGGGCAGGGGGGCTGTATGGCTACACCTTC.

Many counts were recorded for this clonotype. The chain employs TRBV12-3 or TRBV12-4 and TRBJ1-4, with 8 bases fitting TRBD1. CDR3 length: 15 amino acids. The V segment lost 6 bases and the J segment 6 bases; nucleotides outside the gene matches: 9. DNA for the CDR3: TGTGCCAGCAGGCCCGAGGACAGGGATGATGAAAAACTGTTTTTT. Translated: CASRPEDRDDEKLFF.

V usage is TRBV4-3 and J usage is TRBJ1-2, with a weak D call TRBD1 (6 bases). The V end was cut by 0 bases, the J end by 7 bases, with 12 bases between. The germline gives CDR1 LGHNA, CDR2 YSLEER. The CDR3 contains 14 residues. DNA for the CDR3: TGCGCCAGCAGCCAAGATAGCGGGGGGCCTGGCTACACCTTC. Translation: CASSQDSGGPGYTF.

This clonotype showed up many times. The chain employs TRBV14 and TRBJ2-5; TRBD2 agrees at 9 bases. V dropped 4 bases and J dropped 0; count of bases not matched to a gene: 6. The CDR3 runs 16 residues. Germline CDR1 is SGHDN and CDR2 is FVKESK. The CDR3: CASSPRLADNQETQYF. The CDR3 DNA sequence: TGTGCCAGCAGCCCACGACTAGCGGACAACCAAGAGACCCAGTACTTC.

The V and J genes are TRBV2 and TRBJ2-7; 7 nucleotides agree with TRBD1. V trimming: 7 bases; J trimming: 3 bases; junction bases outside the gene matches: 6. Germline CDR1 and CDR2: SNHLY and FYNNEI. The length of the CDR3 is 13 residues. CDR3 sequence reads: CASTTTGIYEQYF. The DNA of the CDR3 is TGTGCCAGCACTACGACAGGGATCTACGAGCAGTACTTC.

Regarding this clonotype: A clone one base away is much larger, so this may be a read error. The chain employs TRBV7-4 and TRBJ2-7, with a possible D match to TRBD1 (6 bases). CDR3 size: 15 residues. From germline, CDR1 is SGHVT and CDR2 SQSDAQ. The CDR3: CASSFRDINSYEQCF. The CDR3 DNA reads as TGTGCCAGCAGCTTCCGGGACATAAACTCCTACGAGCAGTGCTTC.

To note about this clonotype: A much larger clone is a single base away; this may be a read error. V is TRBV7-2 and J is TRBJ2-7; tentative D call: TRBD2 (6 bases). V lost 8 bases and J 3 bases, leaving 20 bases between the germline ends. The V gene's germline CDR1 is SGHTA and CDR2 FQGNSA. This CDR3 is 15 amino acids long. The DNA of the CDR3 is TGTGCCAGCGGCCAAGTTTCGGGAGCCAGCTACGAGCAGTACTTC. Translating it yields CASGQVSGASYEQYF. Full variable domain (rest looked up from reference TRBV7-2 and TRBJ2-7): GAGVSQSPSNKVTEKGKDVELRCDPISGHTALYWYRQSLGQGLEFLIYFQGNSAPDKSGLPSDRFSAERTGGSVSTLTIQRTQQEDSAVYLCASGQVSGASYEQYFGPGTRLTVT.

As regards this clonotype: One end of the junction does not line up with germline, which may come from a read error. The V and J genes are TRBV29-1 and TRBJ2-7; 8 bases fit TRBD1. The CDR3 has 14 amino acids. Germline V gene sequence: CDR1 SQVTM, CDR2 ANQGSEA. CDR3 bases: TGCAGCGTGGCCTGGACAGGGCCTCTCTACGGGCAGTACTTC. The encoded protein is CSVAWTGPLYGQYF.

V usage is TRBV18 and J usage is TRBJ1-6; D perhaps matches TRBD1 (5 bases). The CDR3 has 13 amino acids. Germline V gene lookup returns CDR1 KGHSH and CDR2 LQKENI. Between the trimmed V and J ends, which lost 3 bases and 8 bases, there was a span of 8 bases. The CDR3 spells CASSPGGDSPLHF. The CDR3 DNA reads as TGTGCCAGCTCACCCGGGGGAGATTCACCCCTCCACTTT.

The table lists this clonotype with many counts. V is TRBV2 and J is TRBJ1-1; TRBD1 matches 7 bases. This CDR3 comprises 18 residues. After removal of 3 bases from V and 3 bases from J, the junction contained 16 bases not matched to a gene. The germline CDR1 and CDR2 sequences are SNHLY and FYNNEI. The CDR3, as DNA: TGTGCCAGCAGTGATGTCGGCAGGGGGGAAAGTTTGGACACTGAAGCTTTCTTT. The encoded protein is CASSDVGRGESLDTEAFF.

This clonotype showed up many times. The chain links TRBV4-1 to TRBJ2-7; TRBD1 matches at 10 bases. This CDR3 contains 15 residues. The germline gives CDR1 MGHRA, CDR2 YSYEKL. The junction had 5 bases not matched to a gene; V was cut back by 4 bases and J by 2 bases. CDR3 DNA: TGCGCCAGCAGCCCCACGGGACAGGGGACCTACGAGCAGTACTTC. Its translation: CASSPTGQGTYEQYF.

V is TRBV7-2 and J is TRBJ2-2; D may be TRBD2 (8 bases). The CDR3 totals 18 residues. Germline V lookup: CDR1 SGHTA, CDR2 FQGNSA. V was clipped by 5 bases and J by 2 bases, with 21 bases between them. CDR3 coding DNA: TGTGCCAGCAGCCCCCTGGAGGGGGCGGGAGGCAACACCGGGGAGCTGTTTTTT. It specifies CASSPLEGAGGNTGELFF.

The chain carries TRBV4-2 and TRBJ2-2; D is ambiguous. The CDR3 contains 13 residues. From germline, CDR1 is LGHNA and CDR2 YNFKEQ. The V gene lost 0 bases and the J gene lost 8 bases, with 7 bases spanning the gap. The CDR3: CASSQDETGELFF. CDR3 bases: TGTGCCAGCAGCCAAGATGAGACAGGGGAGCTGTTTTTT.